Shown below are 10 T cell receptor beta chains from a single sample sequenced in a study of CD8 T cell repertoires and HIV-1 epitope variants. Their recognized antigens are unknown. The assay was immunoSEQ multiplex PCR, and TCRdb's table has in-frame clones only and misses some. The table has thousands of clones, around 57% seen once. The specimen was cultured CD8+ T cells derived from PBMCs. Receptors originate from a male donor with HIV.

As DNA, the CDR3 is TGTGCCAGCAGCCACCATTGGGGGGCGGACGCAGATACGCAGTATTTT. It is translated as CASSHHWGADADTQYF. The rearrangement links TRBV7-8 to TRBJ2-3; D could derive from TRBD1 or TRBD2 (6 bases each). CDR1 and CDR2 (germline): SGHVS, FQNEAQ. Trimming cost V 5 bases and J 4 bases, with 19 bases left between them. The CDR3 consists of 16 residues. Complete variable domain (other parts from reference TRBV7-8 and TRBJ2-3): GAGVSQSPRYKVAKRGQDVALRCDPISGHVSLFWYQQALGQGPEFLTYFQNEAQLDKSGLPSDRFFAERPEGSVSTLKIQRTQQEDSAVYLCASSHHWGADADTQYFGPGTRLTVL.

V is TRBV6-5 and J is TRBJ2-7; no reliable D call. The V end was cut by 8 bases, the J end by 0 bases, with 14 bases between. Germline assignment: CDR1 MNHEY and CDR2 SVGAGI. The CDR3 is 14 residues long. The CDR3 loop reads CASRLSRSSYEQYF. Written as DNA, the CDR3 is TGTGCCAGCCGGCTGTCTAGGAGCTCCTACGAGCAGTACTTC.

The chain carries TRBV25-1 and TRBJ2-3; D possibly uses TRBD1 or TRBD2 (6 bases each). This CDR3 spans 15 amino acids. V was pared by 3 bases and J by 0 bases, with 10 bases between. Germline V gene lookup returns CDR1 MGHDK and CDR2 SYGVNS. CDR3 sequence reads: CASSDRRGSTDTQYF. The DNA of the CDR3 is TGTGCCAGCAGTGACCGGAGGGGGAGCACAGATACGCAGTATTTT.

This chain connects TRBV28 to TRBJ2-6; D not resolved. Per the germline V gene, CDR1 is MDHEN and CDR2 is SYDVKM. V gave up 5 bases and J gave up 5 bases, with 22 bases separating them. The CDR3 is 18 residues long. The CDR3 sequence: CASSAILLTQSRANVLTF. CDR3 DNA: TGTGCCAGCAGTGCCATCCTTCTGACACAAAGTCGGGCCAACGTCCTGACTTTC.

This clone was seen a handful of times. CDR3 loop: CAWSVRGRGGNQPQHF. In DNA, the CDR3 is TGTGCCTGGAGTGTACGGGGCAGGGGTGGGAATCAGCCCCAGCATTTT. This rearrangement joins TRBV30 to TRBJ1-5; D might be TRBD1 (6 bases). CDR3 size: 16 residues. Germline V gene sequence: CDR1 GTSNPN, CDR2 SVGIG (reference sequence). Trimming took 0 bases from V and 4 from J, leaving 16 bases between them.

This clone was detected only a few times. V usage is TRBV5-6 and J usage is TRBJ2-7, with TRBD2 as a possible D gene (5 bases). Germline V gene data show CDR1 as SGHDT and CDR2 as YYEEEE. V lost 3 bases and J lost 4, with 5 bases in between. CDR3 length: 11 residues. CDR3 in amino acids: CASSSGYEQYF. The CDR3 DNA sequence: TGTGCCAGCAGCTCGGGGTACGAGCAGTACTTC.

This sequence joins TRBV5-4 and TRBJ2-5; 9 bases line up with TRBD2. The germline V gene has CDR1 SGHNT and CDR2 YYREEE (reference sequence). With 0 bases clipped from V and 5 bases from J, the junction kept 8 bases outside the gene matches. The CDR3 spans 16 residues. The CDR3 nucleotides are TGTGCCAGCAGCTTGGTTTTGCGGGGGGGCAGTGAGACCCAGTACTTC. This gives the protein CASSLVLRGGSETQYF.

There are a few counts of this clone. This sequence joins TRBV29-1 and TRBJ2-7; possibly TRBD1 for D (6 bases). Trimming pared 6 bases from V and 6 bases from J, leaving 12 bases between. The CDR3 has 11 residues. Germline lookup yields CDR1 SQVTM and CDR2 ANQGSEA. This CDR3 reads CSVSTGSEQYF. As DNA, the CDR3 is TGCAGCGTCTCCACAGGGAGCGAGCAGTACTTC.

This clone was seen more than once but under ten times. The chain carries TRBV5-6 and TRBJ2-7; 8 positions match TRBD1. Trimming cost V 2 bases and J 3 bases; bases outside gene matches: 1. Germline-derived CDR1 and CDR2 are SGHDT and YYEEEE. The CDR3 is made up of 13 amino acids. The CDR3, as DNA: TGTGCCAGCAGCTTACAGGGGGACTACGAGCAGTACTTC. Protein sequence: CASSLQGDYEQYF. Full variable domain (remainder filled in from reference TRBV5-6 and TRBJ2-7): DAGVTQSPTHLIKTRGQQVTLRCSPKSGHDTVSWYQQALGQGPQFIFQYYEEEERQRGNFPDRFSGHQFPNYSSELNVNALLLGDSALYLCASSLQGDYEQYFGPGTRLTVT.

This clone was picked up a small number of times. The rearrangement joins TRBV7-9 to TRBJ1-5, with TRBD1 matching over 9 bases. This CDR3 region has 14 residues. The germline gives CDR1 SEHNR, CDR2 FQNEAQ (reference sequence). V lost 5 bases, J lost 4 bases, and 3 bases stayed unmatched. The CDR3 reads CASSAGQGNQPQHF. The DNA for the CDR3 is TGTGCCAGCAGCGCGGGACAGGGAAATCAGCCCCAGCATTTT.